This T cell receptor (beta chain) came from a study of blood T cells in healthy people across ages. Overall study results and limits: The fall in TCR beta diversity per million T cells was roughly linear with age. Changes seen in expanded clonotypes were possibly confounded by donor CMV status left unknown.

In its sample, this clonotype was seen many times. Its antigen is as yet unknown. The CDR3 has 13 amino acids. Per germline, CDR1 SQVTM and CDR2 ANQGSEA. Trimming stripped 4 bases from V and 1 base from J, with 10 bases between. Alongside a J-beta primer mix, a sample-barcoded 5' primer served in a second PCR lasting about 6 to 12 cycles. Each cDNA molecule was tagged by a template-switch adaptor with 12 random nucleotides. CDR3-containing paired-end reads numbering at least 2.5 million came from each sample. TCRdb itself ran the 5' RACE reads through MiXCR, one entry per CDR3 protein. The data show 2 million or so distinct CDR3 sequences, 40% to 55% seen once.

This chain uses TRBV29-1 with TRBJ2-5; the D gene is possibly TRBD1 (5 bases). The sequenced sample consisted of blood. The TCR comes from a woman aged 40-49 years in good health. CDR3 sequence (DNA): TGCAGCGTTGGGGGCAGGCTCCAAGAGACCCAGTACTTC. It encodes CSVGGRLQETQYF.